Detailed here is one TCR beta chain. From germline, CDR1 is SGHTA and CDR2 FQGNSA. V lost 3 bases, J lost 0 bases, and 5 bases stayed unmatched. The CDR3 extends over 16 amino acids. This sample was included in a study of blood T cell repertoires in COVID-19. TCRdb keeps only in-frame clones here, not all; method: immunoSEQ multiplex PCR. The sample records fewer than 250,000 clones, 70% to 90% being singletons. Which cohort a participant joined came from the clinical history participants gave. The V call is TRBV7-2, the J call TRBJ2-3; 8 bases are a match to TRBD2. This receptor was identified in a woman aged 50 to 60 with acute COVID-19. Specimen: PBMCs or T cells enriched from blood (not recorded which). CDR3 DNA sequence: TGTGCCAGCAGCTTCGGACTAGCCATGAGCACAGATACGCAGTATTTT. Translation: CASSFGLAMSTDTQYF.